This T cell receptor beta chain came from a study of blood T cell repertoires in COVID-19. Study as a whole: T cells, B-cell-depleted T cells, or PBMCs provided the cDNA or gDNA that served as material.

Sequencing was performed with immunoSEQ multiplex PCR; in TCRdb, only in-frame clones are kept and a portion is missing. This table holds approximately 310,000 clones, about nine tenths found once. This CDR3 region has 13 residues. The V end lost 8 bases, the J end lost 1 base, and 12 bases lay between the germline ends. The germline V gene has CDR1 MDHEN and CDR2 SYDVKM. The TCR sequence derives from a man between 50 and 59 years old with active or convalescent COVID-19. The sequencing input was peripheral blood. The chain has TRBV28 and TRBJ2-7, with a possible D match to TRBD1 (6 bases). CDR3 nucleotides: TGTGCCAGCCTGGACAGTCGATCCTACGAGCAGTACTTC. Translating gives CASLDSRSYEQYF.